These 2 T cell receptor beta chains were all obtained from the same sample, sequenced in a study of OX40 agonist ivuxolimab in advanced cancers. Clones were read by immunoSEQ multiplex PCR, and TCRdb kept only the in-frame ones, dropping some. The data contain around 45,000 clones, 84% of them singletons. The material was CD4+ or CD8+ T cells sorted from blood, obtained in a trial of the OX40 agonist ivuxolimab. The receptors derive from an adult with an advanced solid tumor such as melanoma, head and neck, liver or kidney cancer.

CDR3 amino acids: CASSFRLAGGIEQYF. DNA of the CDR3: TGTGCCAGCAGCTTTCGACTAGCGGGGGGTATCGAGCAGTACTTC. V is TRBV5-4 and J is TRBJ2-7; 13 bases map to TRBD2. Germline values: CDR1 SGHNT, CDR2 YYREEE (reference sequence). With 2 bases clipped from V and 6 bases from J, the junction kept 5 bases outside the gene matches. The CDR3 spans 15 residues.

J is TRBJ2-1 and V is TRBV7-8; TRBD2 matches 7 bases. Germline assignment: CDR1 SGHVS and CDR2 FQNEAQ. With V trimmed by 2 bases and J by 2 bases, 15 bases remained unmatched. The CDR3 is made up of 19 amino acids. The CDR3: CASSLTQRSGGGTYNEQFF. CDR3 sequence (DNA): TGTGCCAGCAGCTTAACTCAGCGCAGCGGCGGGGGAACCTACAATGAGCAGTTCTTC.